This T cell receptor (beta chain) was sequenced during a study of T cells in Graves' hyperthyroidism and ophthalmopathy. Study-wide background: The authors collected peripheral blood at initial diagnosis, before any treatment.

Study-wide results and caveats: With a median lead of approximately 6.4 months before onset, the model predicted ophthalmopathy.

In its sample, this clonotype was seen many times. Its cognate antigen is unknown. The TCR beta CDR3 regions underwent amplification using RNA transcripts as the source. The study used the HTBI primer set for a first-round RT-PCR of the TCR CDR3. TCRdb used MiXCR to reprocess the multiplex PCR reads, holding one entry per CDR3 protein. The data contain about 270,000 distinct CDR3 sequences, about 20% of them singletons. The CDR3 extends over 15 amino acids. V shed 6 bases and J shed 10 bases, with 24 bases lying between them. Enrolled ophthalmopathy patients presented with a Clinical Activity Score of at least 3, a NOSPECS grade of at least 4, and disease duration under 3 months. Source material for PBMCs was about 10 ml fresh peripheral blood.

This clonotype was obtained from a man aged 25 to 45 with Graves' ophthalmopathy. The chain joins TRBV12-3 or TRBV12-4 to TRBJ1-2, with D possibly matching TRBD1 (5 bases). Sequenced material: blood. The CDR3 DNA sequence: TGTGCCAGCAGCCCACTCATGGGGGGGAGGCTTGACTACACCTTC. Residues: CASSPLMGGRLDYTF.